The 11 T cell receptor beta chains listed next were all sequenced from one sample in a study of T cell changes during pregnancy in multiple sclerosis. Method: immunoSEQ multiplex PCR; TCRdb's copy keeps in-frame clones and lacks some. The profile covers some 80,000 clones, with roughly 94% appearing a single time and 0.12% to 0.15% taken by the ten largest. The sequencing used CD4+ T cells from peripheral blood mononuclear cells, collected after pregnancy. The receptor source for this set is a female donor with multiple sclerosis, enrolled in a pregnancy study.

This chain uses TRBV15 with TRBJ2-7; TRBD1 matches 10 bases. V lost 5 bases, J lost 2 bases, and 9 bases stayed unmatched. The CDR3 is 16 residues long. CDR1 is LNHNV, CDR2 YYDKDF, per germline (reference sequence). CDR3 in DNA: TGTGCCACCAGCGGGGGCCGGACAGGGGGGGCCTACGAGCAGTACTTC. It specifies CATSGGRTGGAYEQYF.

The genes are TRBV6-5 and TRBJ1-1, with D maybe TRBD1 (5 bases). The ends were cut back, 4 bases at V and 1 base at J, with 13 bases in the middle. The CDR3 totals 15 residues. CDR1 and CDR2 from the germline V gene are MNHEY and SVGAGI. CDR3 protein: CASSSLGGPNTEAFF. CDR3 DNA: TGTGCCAGCAGTTCCCTCGGGGGACCGAACACTGAAGCTTTCTTT.

This clone has just a few counts. V gene TRBV19 combines with J gene TRBJ1-1; D is ambiguous. The CDR3 sequence is 13 residues long. Looked up from germline, CDR1 is LNHDA and CDR2 is SQIVND (reference sequence). The V end was cut by 4 bases, the J end by 11 bases, with 17 bases between. CDR3 in amino acids: CASSRGDVVGAFF. The DNA of the CDR3 is TGTGCCAGTAGTAGGGGAGACGTGGTCGGGGCTTTCTTT.

About this clone itself: This specimen includes other DNA sequences encoding the same CDR3. The rearrangement joins TRBV6-1 to TRBJ2-3, with 8 bases aligning to TRBD2. Germline values: CDR1 MNHNS, CDR2 SASEGT. CDR3 length: 15 amino acids. V lost 4 bases to trimming and J lost 3 bases; unmatched junction nucleotides: 6. The CDR3 spells CASSGTGGRTDTQYF. In nucleotides, the CDR3 is TGTGCCAGCAGTGGGACGGGAGGGAGAACAGATACGCAGTATTTT.

In DNA form, the CDR3 reads TGTGCCAGCAGTGAAGGGGCCGGGACAGGGGGCGGCTACACCTTC. It codes for CASSEGAGTGGGYTF. This chain links TRBV25-1 with TRBJ1-2; 12 positions match TRBD1. Germline assignment: CDR1 MGHDK and CDR2 SYGVNS. V shed 2 bases and J 8 bases; nucleotides not matched to a gene: 6. The CDR3 extends over 15 amino acids.

The sample holds one count of this clone. CDR3 sequence: CASSAGRLNEKLFF. DNA of the CDR3: TGTGCCAGCAGCGCGGGCAGACTAAATGAAAAACTGTTTTTT. The genes are TRBV28 and TRBJ1-4; D gene uncertain. Germline CDR1 and CDR2: MDHEN and SYDVKM. Trimming removed 6 bases from V and 5 bases from J, with 13 bases in between. The CDR3 is 14 amino acids.

J is TRBJ2-2 and V is TRBV19, with TRBD1 matching over 7 bases. V lost 3 bases and J lost 1; bases outside the gene matches: 8. CDR3 length equals 17 residues. Germline loops: CDR1 LNHDA, CDR2 SQIVND (reference sequence). The DNA of the CDR3 is TGTGCCAGTAGTATCTACCAGGGACAGAAGAACACCGGGGAGCTGTTTTTT. Its translation: CASSIYQGQKNTGELFF.

This chain uses TRBV7-2 with TRBJ2-7, with D possibly being TRBD2 (5 bases). There are 17 residues in the CDR3. Trimming removed 5 bases from V and 0 bases from J, with 20 bases in between. The germline V gene has CDR1 SGHTA and CDR2 FQGNSA. The DNA for the CDR3 is TGTGCCAGCAGCCTGGGCGGGCGTGGGCCTTCCTCCTACGAGCAGTACTTC. As protein: CASSLGGRGPSSYEQYF.

The chain couples TRBV7-2 to TRBJ1-2; 9 bases fit TRBD1. The CDR3 loop spans 16 amino acids. V lost 2 bases and J lost 0; bases outside the gene matches: 4. CDR1 and CDR2 (germline): SGHTA, FQGNSA. The CDR3 is CASSLWTGASNYGYTF. CDR3 sequence (DNA): TGTGCCAGCAGCTTATGGACAGGGGCATCTAACTATGGCTACACCTTC.

The V and J genes are TRBV28 and TRBJ1-2; a weak D match, TRBD1 (5 bases). V lost 5 bases to trimming and J lost 8 bases, with 15 bases between them. CDR1 and CDR2 from the germline V gene are MDHEN and SYDVKM. The CDR3 sequence is 13 residues long. The CDR3 region has the DNA TGTGCCAGCAGTAAATGGGGAGGGGCAGGCTACACCTTC. This sequence encodes CASSKWGGAGYTF.

The J gene is TRBJ1-5, the V gene TRBV4-2; possible D gene TRBD1, 6 bases. This CDR3 spans 14 amino acids. V was trimmed by 0 bases and J by 4 bases, leaving 7 bases between them. Germline V gene sequence: CDR1 LGHNA, CDR2 YNFKEQ. The CDR3 is CASSQDRGNQPQHF. The CDR3 DNA sequence: TGTGCCAGCAGCCAAGATAGGGGGAATCAGCCCCAGCATTTT.